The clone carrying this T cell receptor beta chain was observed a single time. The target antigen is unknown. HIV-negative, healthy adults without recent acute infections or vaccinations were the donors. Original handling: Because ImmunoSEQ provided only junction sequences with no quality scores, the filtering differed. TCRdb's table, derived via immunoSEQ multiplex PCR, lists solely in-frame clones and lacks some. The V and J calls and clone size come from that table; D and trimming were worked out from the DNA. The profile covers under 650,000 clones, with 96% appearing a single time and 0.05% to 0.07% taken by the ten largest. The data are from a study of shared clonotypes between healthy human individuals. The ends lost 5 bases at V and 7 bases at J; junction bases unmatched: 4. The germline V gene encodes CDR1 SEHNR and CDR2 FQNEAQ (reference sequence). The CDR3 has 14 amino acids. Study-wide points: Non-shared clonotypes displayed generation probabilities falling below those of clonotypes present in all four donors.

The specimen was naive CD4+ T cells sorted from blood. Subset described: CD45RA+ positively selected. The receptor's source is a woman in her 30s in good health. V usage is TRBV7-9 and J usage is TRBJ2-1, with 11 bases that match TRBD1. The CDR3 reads CASSQGQGGNEQFF. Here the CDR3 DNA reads TGTGCCAGCAGCCAGGGACAGGGGGGGAATGAGCAGTTCTTC.